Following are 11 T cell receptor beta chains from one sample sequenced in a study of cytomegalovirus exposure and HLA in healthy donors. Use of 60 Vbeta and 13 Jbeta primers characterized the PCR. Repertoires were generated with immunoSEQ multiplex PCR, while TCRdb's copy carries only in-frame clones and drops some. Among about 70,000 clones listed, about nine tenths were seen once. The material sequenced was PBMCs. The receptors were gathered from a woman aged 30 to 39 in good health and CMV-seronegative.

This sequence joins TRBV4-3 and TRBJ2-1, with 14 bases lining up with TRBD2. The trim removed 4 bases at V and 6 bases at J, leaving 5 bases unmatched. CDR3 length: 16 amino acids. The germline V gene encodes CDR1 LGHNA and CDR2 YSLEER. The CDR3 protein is CASSRTGTSGSNEQFF. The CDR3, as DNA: TGCGCCAGCAGCCGAACCGGGACTAGCGGGAGCAATGAGCAGTTCTTC.

The CDR3, as DNA: TGTGCCAGCAGTGAACCCGGACACCCGAGCCCCAATGAGCAGTTCTTC. This codes for CASSEPGHPSPNEQFF. The V gene is TRBV6-1, the J gene TRBJ2-1; D perhaps matches TRBD1 (5 bases). Germline CDR1 MNHNS, CDR2 SASEGT. This CDR3 has 16 amino acids. V lost 2 bases to trimming and J lost 6 bases, with 17 bases between them.

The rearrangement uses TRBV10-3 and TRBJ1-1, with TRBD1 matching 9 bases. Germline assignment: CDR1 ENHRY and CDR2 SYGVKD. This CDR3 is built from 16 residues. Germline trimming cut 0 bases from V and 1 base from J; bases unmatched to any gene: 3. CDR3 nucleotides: TGTGCCATCAGTGAGTCGACAGGGGGGGCGAACACTGAAGCTTTCTTT. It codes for CAISESTGGANTEAFF.

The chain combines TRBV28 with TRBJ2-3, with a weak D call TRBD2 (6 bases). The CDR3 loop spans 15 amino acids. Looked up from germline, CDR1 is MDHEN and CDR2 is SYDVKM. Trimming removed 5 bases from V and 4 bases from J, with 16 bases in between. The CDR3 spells CASSPAAEGSDTQYF. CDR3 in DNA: TGTGCCAGCAGTCCCGCTGCGGAGGGGTCAGATACGCAGTATTTT.

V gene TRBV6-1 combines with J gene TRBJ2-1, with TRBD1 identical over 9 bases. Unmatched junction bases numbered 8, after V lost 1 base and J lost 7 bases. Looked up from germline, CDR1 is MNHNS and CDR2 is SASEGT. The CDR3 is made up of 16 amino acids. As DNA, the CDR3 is TGTGCCAGCAGTGAAGGTACAGGGGGCGTTTGGAATGAGCAGTTCTTC. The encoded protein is CASSEGTGGVWNEQFF.

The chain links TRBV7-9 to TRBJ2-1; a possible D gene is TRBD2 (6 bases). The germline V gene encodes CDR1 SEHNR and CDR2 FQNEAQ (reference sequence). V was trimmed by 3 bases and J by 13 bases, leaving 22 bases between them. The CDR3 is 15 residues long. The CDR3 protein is CASSFDPLGGEKQFF. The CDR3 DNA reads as TGTGCCAGCAGCTTTGATCCGTTGGGCGGGGAGAAACAGTTCTTC. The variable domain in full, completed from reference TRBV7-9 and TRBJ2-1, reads DTGVSQNPRHKITKRGQNVTFRCDPISEHNRLYWYRQTLGQGPEFLTYFQNEAQLEKSRLLSDRFSAERPKGSFSTLEIQRTEQGDSAMYLCASSFDPLGGEKQFFGPGTRLTVL.

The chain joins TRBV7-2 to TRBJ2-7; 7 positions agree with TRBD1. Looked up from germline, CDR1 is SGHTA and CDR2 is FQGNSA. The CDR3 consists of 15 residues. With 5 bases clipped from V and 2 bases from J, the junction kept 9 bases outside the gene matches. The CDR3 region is CASSTQGTVPYEQYF. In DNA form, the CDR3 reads TGTGCCAGCAGCACCCAAGGGACAGTTCCCTACGAGCAGTACTTC.

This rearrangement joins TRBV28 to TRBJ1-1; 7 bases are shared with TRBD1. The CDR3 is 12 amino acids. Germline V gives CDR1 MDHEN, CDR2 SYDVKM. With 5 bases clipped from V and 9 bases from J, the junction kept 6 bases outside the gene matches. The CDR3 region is CASSQGERKAFF. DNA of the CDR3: TGTGCCAGCAGTCAGGGGGAGAGAAAAGCTTTCTTT.

The chain's CDR3 is CASRRGALENTIYF. Written as DNA, the CDR3 is TGCGCCAGCAGGCGGGGGGCGCTTGAAAACACCATATATTTT. The V gene is TRBV4-1, the J gene TRBJ1-3, with a possible D match to TRBD1 (6 bases). V lost 6 bases to trimming and J lost 6 bases, with 15 bases between them. The CDR3 runs 14 residues. The germline V gene has CDR1 MGHRA and CDR2 YSYEKL.

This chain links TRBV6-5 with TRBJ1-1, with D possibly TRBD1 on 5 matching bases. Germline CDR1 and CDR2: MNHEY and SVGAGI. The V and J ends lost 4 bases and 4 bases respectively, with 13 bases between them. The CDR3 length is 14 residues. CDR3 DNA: TGTGCCAGCAGTTCGGGACGGGGGGGCACTGAAGCTTTCTTT. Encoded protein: CASSSGRGGTEAFF.

This chain's CDR3 is CASSPPGLMNTEAFF. CDR3 bases: TGTGCCAGCAGTCCCCCAGGATTGATGAACACTGAAGCTTTCTTT. The gene calls are TRBV27 and TRBJ1-1; D is undetermined. Germline CDR1 is MNHEY and CDR2 is SMNVEV (reference sequence). The CDR3 contains 15 residues. Trimming stripped 5 bases from V and 0 bases from J, with 13 bases between.